This T cell receptor (beta chain) was found in a study of blood T cell repertoires in COVID-19. Original methodology: Reference gene primer amplification in the assay estimated nucleated cell counts. The data were produced by immunoSEQ multiplex PCR, yet TCRdb's version contains in-frame clones alone and is incomplete. V and J calls and clone size come straight from that table; D and trimming were deduced from the DNA. The data show about 370,000 clones, with 75% to 90% seen just once and 1% held by the top ten. This sequence originates from a man aged 18 to 30 who had recovered from COVID-19. The specimen sequenced was PBMCs or T cells enriched from blood (not recorded which).

The CDR3 nucleotides are TGTGCCAGCACCGTCCGGTGGAGCTCCTACGAGCAGTACTTC. The encoded protein is CASTVRWSSYEQYF. The chain joins TRBV7-2 to TRBJ2-7; no reliable D call. V was trimmed by 7 bases and J by 0 bases, leaving 13 bases between them. From germline, CDR1 is SGHTA and CDR2 FQGNSA. This CDR3 has 14 amino acids.